This TCR beta chain was profiled in a study of shared clonotypes between healthy human individuals. Across the study: A couple of women and three men aged 18 to 49 served as donors.

The repertoire was sequenced with immunoSEQ multiplex PCR; TCRdb's copy has only in-frame clones and lacks some. The sample comprises over a million clones, roughly 97% of which are singletons, and over 1% rests with the top ten. This clone is a singleton in its sample. The CDR3 consists of 13 residues. Deletions cut 4 bases from V and 3 bases from J, with 10 bases between. Germline V gives CDR1 ENHRY, CDR2 SYGVKD. The specimen was naive CD4+ T cells sorted from blood. The sample's subset: CD45RA+ positively selected. The chain carries TRBV10-3 and TRBJ2-7; possible D gene TRBD2, 6 bases. The sequence came from a man aged 25-45 years in good health. The CDR3 DNA follows: TGTGCCATCAGTGGCGGTAGCGGCTACGAGCAGTACTTC. Translation: CAISGGSGYEQYF.